What follows are 10 T cell receptor beta chains derived from one specimen sequenced in a study of blood T cell repertoires in COVID-19. Some clones are missing from TCRdb's copy, which holds only in-frame ones; the method was immunoSEQ multiplex PCR. The sample yields about 300,000 clones, about 83% seen once. The source material was peripheral blood. All receptors derive from a woman aged 45-59 years with acute or convalescent COVID-19.

The J gene is TRBJ2-3, the V gene TRBV6-5, with a possible D match to TRBD2 (6 bases). The CDR3 has 15 amino acids. Germline V gives CDR1 MNHEY, CDR2 SVGAGI. Trimming pared 3 bases from V and 0 bases from J, leaving 10 bases between. CDR3 DNA sequence: TGTGCCAGCAGTTATGGACTACGAAGCACAGATACGCAGTATTTT. Translation: CASSYGLRSTDTQYF.

V is TRBV10-3 and J is TRBJ2-7; 9 bases align to TRBD1. V lost 3 bases, J lost 2 bases, and 8 bases stayed unmatched. Germline V lookup: CDR1 ENHRY, CDR2 SYGVKD. This CDR3 spans 16 amino acids. CDR3 in amino acids: CAISEPGTGSTYEQYF. The CDR3 nucleotides are TGTGCCATCAGTGAACCCGGGACAGGGTCGACCTACGAGCAGTACTTC.

The chain carries TRBV3-1 (or the pseudogene TRBV3-2) and TRBJ2-3, with D tentatively TRBD2 (6 bases). This CDR3 region has 13 residues. Germline CDR1 is LGHDT and CDR2 is YNNKEL (reference sequence). V was pared by 6 bases and J by 11 bases, with 18 bases between. CDR3 loop: CASREYGTLEQYF. CDR3 nucleotides: TGTGCCAGCAGGGAATACGGGACTTTGGAGCAGTATTTT.

The V and J genes are TRBV4-2 and TRBJ1-1; TRBD1 agrees at 8 bases. V shed 0 bases, J shed 1 base, and the junction held 4 bases outside the gene matches. Looked up from germline, CDR1 is LGHNA and CDR2 is YNFKEQ. The CDR3 loop spans 16 amino acids. The CDR3 spells CASSQDVGQANTEAFF. The CDR3 nucleotides are TGTGCCAGCAGCCAAGATGTGGGACAGGCGAACACTGAAGCTTTCTTT.

The J gene is TRBJ2-2, the V gene TRBV27, with 8 bases matching TRBD1. This CDR3 is 17 amino acids long. CDR1 is MNHEY and CDR2 is SMNVEV in the germline V gene (reference sequence). Trimming cost V 6 bases and J 7 bases; bases outside gene matches: 16. The CDR3 coding sequence is TGTGCCAGCAGCTTGGGCAGGGGGCCTCCATACGTCGGGGAGCTGTTTTTT. Its protein product is CASSLGRGPPYVGELFF.

V and J are TRBV27 and TRBJ1-1, with unresolved D. Between the trimmed V and J ends, which lost 1 base and 5 bases, there was a span of 8 bases. The germline CDR1 and CDR2 sequences are MNHEY and SMNVEV (reference sequence). This CDR3 has 13 residues. In DNA form, the CDR3 reads TGTGCCAGCAGTTTATTTGCCGGGACTGAAGCTTTCTTT. Amino acid sequence: CASSLFAGTEAFF.

The rearrangement links TRBV9 to TRBJ2-3; D perhaps matches TRBD2 (6 bases). The CDR3 extends over 15 amino acids. V lost 3 bases and J lost 2, with 13 bases in between. CDR1 and CDR2 from the germline V gene are SGDLS and YYNGEE. CDR3 nucleotides: TGTGCCAGCAGCGGGGGACTCCTGAACACAGATACGCAGTATTTT. Translated, it gives CASSGGLLNTDTQYF.

V gene TRBV4-1 combines with J gene TRBJ2-1, with TRBD2 matching over 8 bases. Germline V lookup: CDR1 MGHRA, CDR2 YSYEKL. This CDR3 is 16 amino acids long. Trimming at V came to 7 bases and at J to 3 bases, leaving 11 bases not matched to a gene. CDR3 amino acids: CASMVGISGDYNEQFF. The DNA for the CDR3 is TGCGCCAGCATGGTGGGGATTAGCGGGGACTACAATGAGCAGTTCTTC.

In regard to this clone: Other DNA sequences of this sample code for an identical CDR3. This sequence joins TRBV4-1 and TRBJ2-3, with unresolved D. Germline V gene sequence: CDR1 MGHRA, CDR2 YSYEKL. The CDR3 runs to 15 residues. V lost 2 bases and J lost 0, with 9 bases in between. CDR3 sequence reads: CASSQLGLSTDTQYF. The CDR3 DNA reads as TGCGCCAGCAGCCAACTAGGATTGAGCACAGATACGCAGTATTTT.

The V and J genes are TRBV10-1 and TRBJ1-2, with a tentative D call TRBD1 (5 bases). Germline V gene lookup returns CDR1 WNHNN and CDR2 SYGVQD (reference sequence). The CDR3 length is 13 residues. The ends were cut back, 5 bases at V and 5 bases at J, with 12 bases in the middle. The CDR3 sequence: CASSPGFGYGYTF. The CDR3 DNA follows: TGCGCCAGCAGTCCAGGGTTCGGATATGGCTACACCTTC.